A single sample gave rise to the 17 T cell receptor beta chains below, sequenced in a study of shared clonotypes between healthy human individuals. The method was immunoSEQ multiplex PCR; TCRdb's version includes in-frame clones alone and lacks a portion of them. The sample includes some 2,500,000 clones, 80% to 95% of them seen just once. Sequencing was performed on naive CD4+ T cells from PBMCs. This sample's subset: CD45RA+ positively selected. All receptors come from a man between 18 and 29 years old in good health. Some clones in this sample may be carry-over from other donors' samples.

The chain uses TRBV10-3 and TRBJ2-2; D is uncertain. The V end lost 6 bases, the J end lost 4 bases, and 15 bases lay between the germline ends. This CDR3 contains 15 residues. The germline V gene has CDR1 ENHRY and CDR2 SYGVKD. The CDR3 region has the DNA TGTGCCATCAGCACCGACGGGCGCGGCACCGGGGAGCTGTTTTTT. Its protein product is CAISTDGRGTGELFF.

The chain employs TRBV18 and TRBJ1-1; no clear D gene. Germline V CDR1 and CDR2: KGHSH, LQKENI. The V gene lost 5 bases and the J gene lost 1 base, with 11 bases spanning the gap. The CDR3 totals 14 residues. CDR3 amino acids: CASSAFPGNTEAFF. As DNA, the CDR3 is TGTGCCAGCTCAGCCTTTCCAGGGAACACTGAAGCTTTCTTT.

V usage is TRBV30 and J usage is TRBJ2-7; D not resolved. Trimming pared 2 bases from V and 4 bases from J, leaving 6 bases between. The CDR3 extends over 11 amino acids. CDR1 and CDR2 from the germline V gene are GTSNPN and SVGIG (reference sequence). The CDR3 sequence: CAWSQRYEQYF. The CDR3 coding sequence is TGTGCCTGGAGTCAACGGTACGAGCAGTACTTC.

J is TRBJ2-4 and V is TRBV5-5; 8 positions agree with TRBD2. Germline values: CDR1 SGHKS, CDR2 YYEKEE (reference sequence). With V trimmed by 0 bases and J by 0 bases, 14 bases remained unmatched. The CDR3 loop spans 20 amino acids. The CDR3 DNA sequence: TGTGCCAGCAGCTTGGCCCGACTAGCGCAGGGAATTCTAGCCAAAAACATTCAGTACTTC. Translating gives CASSLARLAQGILAKNIQYF.

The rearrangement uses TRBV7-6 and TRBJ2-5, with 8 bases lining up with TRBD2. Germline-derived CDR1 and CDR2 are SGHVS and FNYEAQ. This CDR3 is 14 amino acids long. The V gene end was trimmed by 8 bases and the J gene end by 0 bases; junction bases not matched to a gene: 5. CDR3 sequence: CASCPSGYQETQYF. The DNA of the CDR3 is TGTGCCAGCTGCCCTAGCGGGTACCAAGAGACCCAGTACTTC.

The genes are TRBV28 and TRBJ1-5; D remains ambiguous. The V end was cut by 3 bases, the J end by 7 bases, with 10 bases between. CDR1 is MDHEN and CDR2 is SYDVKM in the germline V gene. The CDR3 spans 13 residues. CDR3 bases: TGTGCCAGCAGTTTTTCCGGGGTACAGCCCCAGCATTTT. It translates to CASSFSGVQPQHF.

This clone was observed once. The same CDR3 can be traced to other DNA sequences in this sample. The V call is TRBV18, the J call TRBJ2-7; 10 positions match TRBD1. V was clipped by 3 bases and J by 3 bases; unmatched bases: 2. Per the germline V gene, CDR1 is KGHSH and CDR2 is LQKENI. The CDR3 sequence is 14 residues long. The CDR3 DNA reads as TGTGCCAGCTCACCCAGGACAGGGGGCTACGAGCAGTACTTC. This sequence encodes CASSPRTGGYEQYF. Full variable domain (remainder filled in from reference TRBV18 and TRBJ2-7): NAGVMQNPRHLVRRRGQEARLRCSPMKGHSHVYWYRQLPEEGLKFMVYLQKENIIDESGMPKERFSAEFPKEGPSILRIQQVVRGDSAAYFCASSPRTGGYEQYFGPGTRLTVT.

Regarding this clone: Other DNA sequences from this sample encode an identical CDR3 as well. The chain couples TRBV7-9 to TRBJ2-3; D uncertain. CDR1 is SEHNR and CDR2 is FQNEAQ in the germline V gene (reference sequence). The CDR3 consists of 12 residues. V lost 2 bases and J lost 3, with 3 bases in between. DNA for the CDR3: TGTGCCAGCAGCTTATCAACAGATACGCAGTATTTT. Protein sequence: CASSLSTDTQYF.

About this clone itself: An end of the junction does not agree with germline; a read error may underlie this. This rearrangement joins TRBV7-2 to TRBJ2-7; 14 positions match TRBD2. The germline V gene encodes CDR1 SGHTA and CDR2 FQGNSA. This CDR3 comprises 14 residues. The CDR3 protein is CASSLIGGLAGAVF. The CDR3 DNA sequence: TGTGCCAGCAGCTTAATCGGGGGACTAGCGGGAGCCGTCTTC.

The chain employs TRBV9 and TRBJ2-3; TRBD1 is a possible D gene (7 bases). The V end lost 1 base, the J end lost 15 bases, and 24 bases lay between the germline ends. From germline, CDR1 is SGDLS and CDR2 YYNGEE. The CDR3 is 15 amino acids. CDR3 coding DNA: TGTGCCAGCAGCGTAATGGGCAGGGGGGACGGAGAGCAATATTTT. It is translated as CASSVMGRGDGEQYF.

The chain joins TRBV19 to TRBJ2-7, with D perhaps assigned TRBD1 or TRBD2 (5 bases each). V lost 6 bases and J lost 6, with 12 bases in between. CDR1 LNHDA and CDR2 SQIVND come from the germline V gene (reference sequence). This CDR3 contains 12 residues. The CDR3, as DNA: TGTGCCAGTAGGAACTTTGGGGGCGAGCAGTACTTC. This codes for CASRNFGGEQYF.

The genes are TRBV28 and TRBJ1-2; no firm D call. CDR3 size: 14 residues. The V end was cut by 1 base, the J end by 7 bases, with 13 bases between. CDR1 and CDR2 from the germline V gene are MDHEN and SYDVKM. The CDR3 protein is CASSLYTVTVGYTF. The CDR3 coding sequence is TGTGCCAGCAGTTTATATACCGTAACAGTTGGCTACACCTTC.

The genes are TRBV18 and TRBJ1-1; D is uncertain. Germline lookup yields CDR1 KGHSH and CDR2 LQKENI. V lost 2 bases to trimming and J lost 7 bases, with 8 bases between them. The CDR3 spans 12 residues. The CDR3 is CASSPGRFEAFF. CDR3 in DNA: TGTGCCAGCTCACCAGGACGGTTTGAAGCTTTCTTT.

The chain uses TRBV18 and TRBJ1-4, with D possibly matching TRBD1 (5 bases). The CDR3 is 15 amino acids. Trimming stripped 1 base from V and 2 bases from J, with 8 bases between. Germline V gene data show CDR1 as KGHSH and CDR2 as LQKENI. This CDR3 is CASSPREGTNEKLFF. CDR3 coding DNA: TGTGCCAGCTCACCACGGGAGGGGACTAATGAAAAACTGTTTTTT.

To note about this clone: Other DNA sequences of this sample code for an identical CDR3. CDR3 in amino acids: CASSPGTGGYEQYF. CDR3 coding DNA: TGCGCCAGCAGCCCCGGGACAGGGGGCTACGAGCAGTACTTC. The chain couples TRBV5-1 to TRBJ2-7; 11 bases are a match to TRBD1. V was pared by 4 bases and J by 3 bases, with 3 bases of the junction left unmatched. The CDR3 sequence is 14 residues long. The V gene's germline CDR1 is SGHRS and CDR2 YFSETQ.

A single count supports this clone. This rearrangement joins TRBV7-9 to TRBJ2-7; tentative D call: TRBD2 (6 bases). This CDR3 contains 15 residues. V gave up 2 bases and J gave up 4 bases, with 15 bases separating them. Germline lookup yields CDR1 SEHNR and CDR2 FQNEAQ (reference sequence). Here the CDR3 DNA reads TGTGCCAGCAGCTTAATCCTAGCGAGCCAATACGAGCAGTACTTC. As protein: CASSLILASQYEQYF.

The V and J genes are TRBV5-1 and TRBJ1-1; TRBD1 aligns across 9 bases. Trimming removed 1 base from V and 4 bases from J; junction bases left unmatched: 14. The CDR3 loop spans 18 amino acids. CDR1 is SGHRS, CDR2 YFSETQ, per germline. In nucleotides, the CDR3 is TGCGCCAGCAGCTTGTTCTTACTGGGCGGGACAGGGAGCACTGAAGCTTTCTTT. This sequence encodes CASSLFLLGGTGSTEAFF.